Below, 11 T cell receptor beta chains from the same sample are listed, as sequenced in a study of blood T cell repertoires in COVID-19. Produced via immunoSEQ multiplex PCR; TCRdb's table is partial and in-frame only. The sample has about 310,000 clones; 85% are singletons. The sequencing input was PBMCs or T cells enriched from blood (not recorded which). The receptors were gathered from a young woman who had been exposed to COVID-19.

The chain joins TRBV6-5 to TRBJ2-3; TRBD2 is a possible D gene (7 bases). CDR3 length: 15 amino acids. V was cut by 10 bases and J by 5 bases, with 22 bases left in between. Germline CDR1 and CDR2: MNHEY and SVGAGI. CDR3 coding DNA: TGTGCCACACCCTATGTAGGGGGGGTGGGAGATACGCAGTATTTT. Protein sequence: CATPYVGGVGDTQYF.

This clone was seen only once. This chain links TRBV27 with TRBJ1-6; 7 bases match TRBD1. CDR3 length: 15 amino acids. Germline V lookup: CDR1 MNHEY, CDR2 SMNVEV (reference sequence). With 4 bases clipped from V and 9 bases from J, the junction kept 9 bases outside the gene matches. CDR3 in DNA: TGTGCCAGCAGTTCAAGACAGGGACGGGGTTCACCCCTCCACTTT. Translated: CASSSRQGRGSPLHF.

The table lists this clone with a count of one. The gene calls are TRBV3-1 (or the pseudogene TRBV3-2) and TRBJ1-4; no definite D call. Germline assignment: CDR1 LGHDT and CDR2 YNNKEL (reference sequence). This CDR3 comprises 12 residues. Trimming pared 4 bases from V and 8 bases from J, leaving 8 bases between. This CDR3 is CASSPHREKLFF. The CDR3 bases are TGTGCCAGCAGCCCCCATAGAGAAAAACTGTTTTTT.

This clone came up many times. The V call is TRBV6-1, the J call TRBJ1-6, with TRBD1 matching over 8 bases. The CDR3 sequence is 17 residues long. Germline CDR1 is MNHNS and CDR2 is SASEGT. With 3 bases clipped from V and 2 bases from J, the junction kept 6 bases outside the gene matches. CDR3 nucleotides: TGTGCCAGCAGTGACCCTAACAGGGGGGCCTATAATTCACCCCTCCACTTT. Its protein product is CASSDPNRGAYNSPLHF.

This clone was observed a single time. J is TRBJ2-7 and V is TRBV10-3; the match to TRBD1 covers 9 bases. V was pared by 10 bases and J by 7 bases, with 8 bases of the junction left unmatched. Germline V gene data show CDR1 as ENHRY and CDR2 as SYGVKD. The CDR3 is 12 amino acids. CDR3 residues: CATKGQGEEQYF. CDR3 DNA: TGTGCCACTAAGGGACAGGGAGAAGAGCAGTACTTC.

V gene TRBV15 combines with J gene TRBJ1-5; tentative D call: TRBD1 (5 bases). Germline V gene sequence: CDR1 LNHNV, CDR2 YYDKDF (reference sequence). This CDR3 has 14 amino acids. V shed 9 bases and J shed 0 bases, with 12 bases lying between them. The CDR3 loop is CATARGFSNQPQHF. CDR3 nucleotides: TGTGCCACTGCACGGGGGTTTAGCAATCAGCCCCAGCATTTT.

The CDR3 nucleotides are TGTGCCAGCAGTGACGTAACAAGCAGGGACACCGGGGAGCTGTTTTTT. This gives the protein CASSDVTSRDTGELFF. This chain connects TRBV6-4 to TRBJ2-2, with a tentative D call TRBD1 (5 bases). This CDR3 is 16 amino acids long. The germline V gene has CDR1 MRHNA and CDR2 SNTAGT. V lost 2 bases to trimming and J lost 3 bases, with 13 bases between them.

Regarding this clone: This CDR3 is also generated by other DNA sequences in the sample. The J gene is TRBJ1-2, the V gene TRBV27; D may be TRBD1 (5 bases). This CDR3 is 13 amino acids long. CDR1 is MNHEY and CDR2 is SMNVEV in the germline V gene (reference sequence). Trimming stripped 2 bases from V and 2 bases from J, with 6 bases between. This CDR3 is CASSLAGNYGYTF. The CDR3 DNA follows: TGTGCCAGCAGTTTAGCAGGGAACTATGGCTACACCTTC.

The gene calls are TRBV7-8 and TRBJ2-7; TRBD2 aligns across 10 bases. The CDR3 is made up of 16 amino acids. Germline lookup yields CDR1 SGHVS and CDR2 FQNEAQ. After removal of 2 bases from V and 5 bases from J, the junction contained 9 bases not matched to a gene. CDR3 protein: CASSLRLAGAPHEQYF. The DNA of the CDR3 is TGTGCCAGCAGCTTAAGGCTAGCGGGAGCCCCCCACGAGCAGTACTTC.

The V call is TRBV4-1, the J call TRBJ1-5, with D unclear. Trimming took 4 bases from V and 4 from J, leaving 14 bases between them. Germline-derived CDR1 and CDR2 are MGHRA and YSYEKL. The CDR3 extends over 15 amino acids. CDR3 region: CASSLLSSGNQPQHF. As DNA, the CDR3 is TGCGCCAGCAGCCTGCTATCATCCGGTAATCAGCCCCAGCATTTT.

The chain combines TRBV30 with TRBJ1-2, with D tentatively TRBD1 (5 bases). From germline, CDR1 is GTSNPN and CDR2 SVGIG (reference sequence). V lost 4 bases to trimming and J lost 7 bases, with 22 bases between them. The CDR3 extends over 15 amino acids. The CDR3, as DNA: TGTGCCTGGACCCTACCCGGGACTTTTTATTCTGGCTACACCTTC. This gives the protein CAWTLPGTFYSGYTF. The variable domain in full, with the rest retrieved from reference TRBV30 and TRBJ1-2, is SQTIHQWPATLVQPVGSPLSLECTVEGTSNPNLYWYRQAAGRGLQLLFYSVGIGQISSEVPQNLSASRPQDRQFILSSKKLLLSDSGFYLCAWTLPGTFYSGYTFGSGTRLTVV.